This T cell receptor beta chain was recorded in a study of blood T cell repertoires in COVID-19. As processed by the authors: Estimation of nucleated cell counts was performed using reference gene primer amplification. Produced via immunoSEQ multiplex PCR; TCRdb's table is partial and in-frame only. V, J and clone size reflect that table, while D and trimming were determined from the DNA. The table has 120,000 to 150,000 clones, about four fifths seen once. Sequenced material: peripheral blood. This TCR was recovered from a human donor with acute or convalescent COVID-19. The donor label of this sample is uncertain.

The DNA of the CDR3 is TGTGCCAGCAGCGGAGGGAGCGGGTACAGGGGGCTCTACAATGAGCAGTTCTTC. Its protein is CASSGGSGYRGLYNEQFF. The chain employs TRBV5-4 and TRBJ2-1; 9 bases agree with TRBD1. Losses at the gene ends were 4 bases for V and 3 bases for J; bases not matched to a gene: 14. Germline V lookup: CDR1 SGHNT, CDR2 YYREEE (reference sequence). This CDR3 region has 18 residues.